This TCR beta chain was documented in a study of T cell responses to AZD1222 COVID-19 vaccine. Study overall: The study pooled second doses at about 4 or about 12 weeks.

Broader study findings: Among the donors, most were white British and more were female, and clonal diversity was possibly underestimated. Spike was spanned by vaccine-associated CD4 TCRs, with dominance at 160-218 and 743-854. In the spike-specific TCR repertoire, nearly half reportedly target unmutated variant regions.

Of note for this clone: The target antigen is unknown.

CDR3 length: 20 amino acids. Germline V gene lookup returns CDR1 SGHNT and CDR2 YYREEE (reference sequence). V was shortened by 0 bases and J by 6 bases, with 29 bases between the two germline ends. Method: immunoSEQ multiplex PCR; TCRdb's copy keeps in-frame clones and lacks some. The sample lists about 56,000 clones, 70% to 90% occurring once. Sample: peripheral blood, taken on day 0 of AZD1222 vaccination. This TCR was sampled from an adult in good health. The chain uses TRBV5-4 and TRBJ2-3; D possibly corresponds to TRBD2 (6 bases). CDR3 in DNA: TGTGCCAGCAGCTTGGAGGGGCTAGAATGGGAGGTTTTGCGCGGGGATACGCAGTATTTT. Its translation is CASSLEGLEWEVLRGDTQYF.